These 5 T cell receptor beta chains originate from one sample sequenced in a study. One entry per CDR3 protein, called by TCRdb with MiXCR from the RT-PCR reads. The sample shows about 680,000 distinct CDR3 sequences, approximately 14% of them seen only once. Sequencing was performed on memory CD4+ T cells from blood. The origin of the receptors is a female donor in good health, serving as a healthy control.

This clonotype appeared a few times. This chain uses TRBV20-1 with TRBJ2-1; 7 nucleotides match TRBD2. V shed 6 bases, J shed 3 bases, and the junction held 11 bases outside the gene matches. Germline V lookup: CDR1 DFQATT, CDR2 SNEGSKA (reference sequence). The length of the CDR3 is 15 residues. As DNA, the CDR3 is TGCAGTGCGCGGGCGGGCGGGAGAATCTACAATGAGCAGTTCTTC. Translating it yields CSARAGGRIYNEQFF.

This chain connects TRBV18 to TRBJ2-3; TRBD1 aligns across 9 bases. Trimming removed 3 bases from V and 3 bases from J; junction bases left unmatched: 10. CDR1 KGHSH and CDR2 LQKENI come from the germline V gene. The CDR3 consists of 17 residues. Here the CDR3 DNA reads TGTGCCAGCTCACCGAGAACACCGGGACAGGGAACAGATACGCAGTATTTT. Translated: CASSPRTPGQGTDTQYF.

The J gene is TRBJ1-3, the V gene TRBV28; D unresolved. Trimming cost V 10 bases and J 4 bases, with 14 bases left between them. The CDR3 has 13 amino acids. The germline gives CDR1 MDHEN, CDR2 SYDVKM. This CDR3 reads CATVDLGGNTIYF. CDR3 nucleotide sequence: TGTGCCACCGTGGACCTGGGAGGAAACACCATATATTTT.

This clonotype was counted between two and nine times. The CDR3 here is CASGEPPGGELFF. CDR3 nucleotides: TGTGCCAGCGGCGAGCCCCCTGGCGGGGAGCTGTTTTTT. This rearrangement joins TRBV6-6 to TRBJ2-2; D gene unclear. This CDR3 region has 13 residues. CDR1 is MNHNY and CDR2 is SVGAGI in the germline V gene (reference sequence). Trimming stripped 8 bases from V and 7 bases from J, with 14 bases between.

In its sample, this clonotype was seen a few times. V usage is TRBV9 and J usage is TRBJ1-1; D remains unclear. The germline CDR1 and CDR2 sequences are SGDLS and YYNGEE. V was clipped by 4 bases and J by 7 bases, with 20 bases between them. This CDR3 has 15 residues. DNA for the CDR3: TGTGCCAGCAGCCCCCTTATGTCCTTCGGGAGTGAAGCTTTCTTT. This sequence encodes CASSPLMSFGSEAFF.